Listed below are T cell receptor beta chains from one sample, sequenced in a study of blood T cell repertoires in COVID-19. Produced via immunoSEQ multiplex PCR; TCRdb's table is partial and in-frame only. The repertoire consists of approximately 270,000 clones, with around nine tenths occurring once and the leading ten covering 3%. Material for sequencing was peripheral blood. The origin of the receptors is a man between 18 and 35 years old with active or convalescent COVID-19. Each CDR3 is given with its conserved first and last residue. D genes are given only for firm matches. Expanded clones get a size class; other rows say once, few or many, or leave the size out.

J: TRBJ1-2
V: TRBV18
D: TRBD1
size: NA
CDR3: CASSLGQGSNYGYTF
DNA: TGTGCCAGCTCCTTGGGACAGGGGTCTAACTATGGCTACACCTTC

J: TRBJ1-1
V: TRBV7-9
D: TRBD1
size: NA
CDR3: CASSRQGNTEAFF
DNA: TGTGCCAGCAGCAGACAGGGTAACACTGAAGCTTTCTTT

J: TRBJ1-2
V: TRBV7-2
D: NA
size: NA
CDR3: CASSLNAADYGYTF
DNA: TGTGCCAGCAGCTTAAATGCGGCGGACTATGGCTACACCTTC

J: TRBJ2-1
V: TRBV10-3
D: TRBD2
size: NA
CDR3: CAISESRASGGARQFF
DNA: TGTGCCATCAGTGAGTCGAGGGCTAGCGGGGGGGCCAGGCAGTTCTTC

J: TRBJ2-4
V: TRBV19
D: NA
size: NA
CDR3: CASSITGPENIQYF
DNA: TGTGCCAGTAGTATAACGGGTCCGGAGAACATTCAGTACTTC

J: TRBJ2-7
V: TRBV5-1
D: TRBD1
size: NA
CDR3: CASQTGISPNEQYF
DNA: TGCGCCAGTCAGACAGGGATATCCCCAAACGAGCAGTACTTC

J: TRBJ2-5
V: TRBV5-4
D: NA
size: NA
CDR3: CASRSSGEETQYF
DNA: TGTGCCAGCAGATCCAGCGGAGAAGAGACCCAGTACTTC

J: TRBJ1-5
V: TRBV21-1
D: NA
size: few
CDR3: CASSNGAAPWHF
DNA: TGTGCCAGCAGCAATGGTGCCGCGCCGTGGCATTTT

J: TRBJ2-1
V: TRBV29-1
D: TRBD2
size: NA
CDR3: CSVRAGGRFNEQFF
DNA: TGCAGCGTACGAGCGGGGGGGCGGTTCAATGAGCAGTTCTTC

J: TRBJ2-2
V: TRBV12-5
D: TRBD2
size: NA
CDR3: CASGLLAGVTGELFF
DNA: TGTGCTAGTGGTTTGCTAGCGGGGGTCACCGGGGAGCTGTTTTTT

J: TRBJ1-1
V: TRBV10-2
D: TRBD1
size: NA
CDR3: CASSADRGTEAFF
DNA: TGCGCCAGCAGTGCAGACAGGGGCACTGAAGCTTTCTTT

J: TRBJ2-3
V: TRBV5-1
D: TRBD2
size: NA
CDR3: CASSPGTSGTDTQYF
DNA: TGCGCCAGCAGCCCTGGGACTAGCGGCACAGATACGCAGTATTTT

J: TRBJ1-2
V: TRBV28
D: NA
size: NA
CDR3: CASSQRNYGYTF
DNA: TGTGCCAGCAGCCAGAGGAACTATGGCTACACCTTC

J: TRBJ2-7
V: TRBV9
D: TRBD2
size: once
CDR3: CASSSGTSGYEQYF
DNA: TGTGCCAGCAGCTCTGGGACTAGCGGCTACGAGCAGTACTTC

J: TRBJ2-5
V: TRBV7-8
D: TRBD2
size: NA
CDR3: CASSFGGALETQYF
DNA: TGTGCCAGCAGCTTCGGGGGGGCTTTAGAGACCCAGTACTTC

J: TRBJ2-4
V: TRBV12-3/TRBV12-4
D: NA
size: once
CDR3: CASSPKNIQYF
DNA: TGTGCCAGCAGTCCAAAAAACATTCAGTACTTC

J: TRBJ2-3
V: TRBV28
D: TRBD2
size: NA
CDR3: CASSFGGLATDTQYF
DNA: TGTGCCAGCAGTTTCGGAGGACTAGCAACAGATACGCAGTATTTT

J: TRBJ2-5
V: TRBV12-5
D: TRBD2
size: few
CDR3: CASGGGETQYF
DNA: TGTGCTAGTGGCGGGGGGGAGACCCAGTACTTC

J: TRBJ2-7
V: TRBV20-1
D: NA
size: NA
CDR3: CSALGGYEQYF
DNA: TGCAGTGCCCTAGGGGGTTATGAGCAGTACTTC

J: TRBJ2-7
V: TRBV7-6
D: NA
size: NA
CDR3: CASSLGASLIYEQYF
DNA: TGTGCCAGCAGCTTAGGAGCTAGCTTAATCTACGAGCAGTACTTC

J: TRBJ2-2
V: TRBV19
D: TRBD1
size: NA
CDR3: CASSMVGQTGELFF
DNA: TGTGCCAGTAGTATGGTGGGACAGACCGGGGAGCTGTTTTTT

J: TRBJ2-3
V: TRBV5-1
D: TRBD1
size: NA
CDR3: CASSLGQGSSTDTQYF
DNA: TGCGCCAGCAGCTTGGGACAGGGGTCCTCCACAGATACGCAGTATTTT

J: TRBJ2-5
V: TRBV5-4
D: TRBD2
size: NA
CDR3: CASSLASGRETQYF
DNA: TGTGCCAGCAGCTTGGCTAGCGGGAGAGAGACCCAGTACTTC

J: TRBJ2-7
V: TRBV7-2
D: NA
size: NA
CDR3: CASSLVSTSGEQYF
DNA: TGTGCCAGCAGCTTAGTATCTACCTCGGGCGAGCAGTACTTC

J: TRBJ2-5
V: TRBV3-1/TRBV3-2
D: TRBD2
size: NA
CDR3: CASSQSYRGGETQYF
DNA: TGTGCCAGCAGCCAATCCTATCGCGGGGGAGAGACCCAGTACTTC

J: TRBJ1-1
V: TRBV7-2
D: NA
size: few
CDR3: CASSLYQGWTEAFF
DNA: TGTGCCAGCAGCTTATATCAGGGGTGGACTGAAGCTTTCTTT

J: TRBJ2-7
V: TRBV7-6
D: TRBD1
size: NA
CDR3: CASSPNRGRSSYEQYF
DNA: TGTGCCAGCAGCCCCAACAGGGGCCGCAGCTCCTACGAGCAGTACTTC

J: TRBJ2-1
V: TRBV24-1
D: NA
size: NA
CDR3: CATSDLQAGLNYNEQFF
DNA: TGTGCCACCAGTGACCTGCAGGCGGGCCTTAACTACAATGAGCAGTTCTTC

J: TRBJ2-1
V: TRBV29-1
D: TRBD2
size: few
CDR3: CSVRTSGGASYNEQFF
DNA: TGCAGCGTACGGACTAGCGGGGGGGCATCCTACAATGAGCAGTTCTTC

J: TRBJ2-1
V: TRBV6-2/TRBV6-3
D: TRBD2
size: NA
CDR3: CASSYSRQAGGVYNEQFF
DNA: TGTGCCAGCAGTTACTCGCGGCAAGCGGGAGGGGTTTACAATGAGCAGTTCTTC

J: TRBJ1-5
V: TRBV7-2
D: NA
size: NA
CDR3: CASSLKAGPNQPQHF
DNA: TGTGCCAGCAGCTTAAAGGCAGGGCCTAATCAGCCCCAGCATTTT

J: TRBJ2-1
V: TRBV30
D: TRBD2
size: NA
CDR3: CAWSVRPSGVSYNEQFF
DNA: TGTGCCTGGAGTGTACGGCCAAGCGGGGTCTCTTACAATGAGCAGTTCTTC

J: TRBJ2-7
V: TRBV5-1
D: NA
size: NA
CDR3: CASSANSIGIYEQYF
DNA: TGCGCCAGCAGTGCTAACTCAATCGGTATCTACGAGCAGTACTTC

J: TRBJ1-1
V: TRBV12-3/TRBV12-4
D: NA
size: NA
CDR3: CASSLGLGTEAFF
DNA: TGTGCCAGCAGTCTCGGACTCGGCACTGAAGCTTTCTTT

J: TRBJ2-1
V: TRBV5-1
D: TRBD2
size: NA
CDR3: CASSLEGTRTYNEQFF
DNA: TGCGCCAGCAGCTTGGAAGGGACTAGGACTTACAATGAGCAGTTCTTC

J: TRBJ1-5
V: TRBV19
D: NA
size: NA
CDR3: CASSTGHGNSNQPQHF
DNA: TGTGCCAGTAGTACGGGACACGGGAATAGCAATCAGCCCCAGCATTTT

J: TRBJ2-1
V: TRBV28
D: TRBD2
size: NA
CDR3: CASTSGRAMSEQFF
DNA: TGTGCCAGCACGTCCGGGAGGGCAATGAGTGAGCAGTTCTTC

J: TRBJ2-7
V: TRBV9
D: TRBD2
size: NA
CDR3: CASSVGGTSAYEQYF
DNA: TGTGCCAGCAGCGTAGGTGGGACTAGCGCTTACGAGCAGTACTTC

J: TRBJ1-1
V: TRBV9
D: TRBD1
size: once
CDR3: CASSGQGYTEAFF
DNA: TGTGCCAGCAGCGGACAGGGTTACACTGAAGCTTTCTTT

J: TRBJ2-7
V: TRBV28
D: TRBD1
size: NA
CDR3: CATTGAYSSYEQYF
DNA: TGTGCCACTACAGGGGCGTACAGCTCCTACGAGCAGTACTTC

J: TRBJ2-7
V: TRBV5-4
D: NA
size: NA
CDR3: CASSLGSHSYEQYF
DNA: TGTGCCAGCAGCTTGGGTAGTCACTCCTACGAGCAGTACTTC

J: TRBJ2-7
V: TRBV20-1
D: NA
size: NA
CDR3: CSAPAYEQYF
DNA: TGCAGTGCCCCGGCCTACGAGCAGTACTTC

J: TRBJ2-5
V: TRBV13
D: TRBD1
size: NA
CDR3: CASSFRGRQETQYF
DNA: TGTGCCAGCAGCTTCAGGGGGCGGCAAGAGACCCAGTACTTC

J: TRBJ2-1
V: TRBV13
D: NA
size: NA
CDR3: CASSSSGEWGDNEQFF
DNA: TGTGCCAGCAGCTCATCGGGGGAGTGGGGCGACAATGAGCAGTTCTTC

J: TRBJ2-3
V: TRBV7-3
D: TRBD2
size: NA
CDR3: CASSLKAGGPTGTGTDTQYF
DNA: TGTGCCAGCAGCTTAAAAGCGGGAGGGCCGACAGGCACAGGCACAGATACGCAGTATTTT

J: TRBJ2-7
V: TRBV14
D: TRBD2
size: NA
CDR3: CASSPVAGLAAGSEYGEQYF
DNA: TGTGCCAGCAGCCCGGTCGCCGGACTAGCGGCGGGATCGGAATACGGCGAGCAGTACTTC

J: TRBJ2-1
V: TRBV9
D: TRBD1
size: NA
CDR3: CASSGQGNNEQFF
DNA: TGTGCCAGCAGCGGACAGGGGAACAATGAGCAGTTCTTC

J: TRBJ1-1
V: TRBV13
D: TRBD1
size: NA
CDR3: CASSSRQGTNTEAFF
DNA: TGTGCCAGCAGCTCACGACAGGGGACGAACACTGAAGCTTTCTTT

J: TRBJ2-1
V: TRBV6-5
D: NA
size: NA
CDR3: CASRSREVPYNEQFF
DNA: TGTGCCAGCAGGAGCAGGGAGGTTCCCTACAATGAGCAGTTCTTC

J: TRBJ2-1
V: TRBV28
D: TRBD2
size: NA
CDR3: CASTKTSGDYNEQFF
DNA: TGTGCCAGCACCAAAACTAGCGGAGACTACAATGAGCAGTTCTTC

J: TRBJ2-3
V: TRBV20-1
D: NA
size: NA
CDR3: CSVASTDTQYF
DNA: TGCAGTGTGGCCAGCACAGATACGCAGTATTTT

J: TRBJ1-2
V: TRBV6-6
D: NA
size: NA
CDR3: CASSYSVGGVHGYTF
DNA: TGTGCCAGCAGTTACTCCGTCGGGGGGGTACATGGCTACACCTTC

J: TRBJ2-7
V: TRBV27
D: NA
size: once
CDR3: CASSLNGAYEQYF
DNA: TGTGCCAGCAGTTTGAACGGAGCCTACGAGCAGTACTTC

J: TRBJ1-2
V: TRBV14
D: NA
size: few
CDR3: CASSQGQWYGYTF
DNA: TGTGCCAGCAGCCAGGGGCAGTGGTATGGCTACACCTTC

J: TRBJ2-7
V: TRBV10-3
D: NA
size: once
CDR3: CAISQGVAGYEQYF
DNA: TGTGCCATCAGTCAGGGGGTAGCGGGGTACGAGCAGTACTTC

J: TRBJ2-7
V: TRBV5-6
D: NA
size: once
CDR3: CASSSTGSYEQYF
DNA: TGTGCCAGCAGCTCGACAGGTTCCTACGAGCAGTACTTC

J: TRBJ1-1
V: TRBV5-4
D: NA
size: NA
CDR3: CASGGGGGLTEAFF
DNA: TGTGCCAGCGGGGGGGGAGGAGGTTTAACTGAAGCTTTCTTT

J: TRBJ2-7
V: TRBV3-1/TRBV3-2
D: NA
size: NA
CDR3: CASSHVGAGKDEQYF
DNA: TGTGCCAGCAGCCATGTGGGGGCCGGTAAGGACGAGCAGTACTTC

J: TRBJ1-1
V: TRBV7-9
D: NA
size: NA
CDR3: CASSSQGQKDTEAFF
DNA: TGTGCCAGCAGCTCCCAGGGTCAGAAGGACACTGAAGCTTTCTTT